A single sample gave rise to the 26 T cell receptor beta chains below, sequenced in a study of cytomegalovirus exposure and HLA in healthy donors (dated by TCRdb to 2016 to 2017). The library was prepared using the immunoSEQ multiplex PCR assay. For the multiplex PCR, a mixture combining 60 forward primers for TCR Vbeta segments and 13 reverse primers for TCR Jbeta segments was used. This immuneACCESS table, as held by TCRdb, lists in-frame sequences with V and J called but not all clones. Of the missing ones, under half trace to an unresolved V gene in checked studies; the others have no known cause. The sample records about 160,000 clones, roughly 85% of which are singletons. The ten largest clones represent 8.5% of the sample. Sample: PBMCs. The receptors stem from a male donor in good health and CMV-seropositive.

J is TRBJ1-1 and V is TRBV28; 7 bases agree with TRBD1. Germline CDR1 MDHEN, CDR2 SYDVKM. V was pared by 6 bases and J by 1 base, with 2 bases of the junction left unmatched. The CDR3 is 13 amino acids. Written as DNA, the CDR3 is TGTGCCAGCAGAGGACAGGAGAACACTGAAGCTTTCTTT. It is translated as CASRGQENTEAFF.

The chain joins TRBV12-5 to TRBJ2-5; 9 bases match TRBD1. This CDR3 contains 13 residues. Germline values: CDR1 LGHNT, CDR2 FRNRAP. The ends lost 7 bases at V and 4 bases at J; junction bases unmatched: 4. For the CDR3, the DNA is TGTGCTAGTGCCGGGGGACAGGGAGAGACCCAGTACTTC. Protein sequence: CASAGGQGETQYF.

The chain recombines TRBV11-2 with TRBJ1-5, with TRBD1 matching 7 bases. V lost 1 base and J lost 5; bases outside the gene matches: 2. This CDR3 comprises 14 residues. Germline CDR1 SGHAT, CDR2 FQNNGV. The CDR3 protein is CASSLAGTDQPQHF. The DNA for the CDR3 is TGTGCCAGCAGCTTAGCTGGGACAGATCAGCCCCAGCATTTT.

The gene calls are TRBV28 and TRBJ2-4; the D gene is possibly TRBD2 (6 bases). CDR1 is MDHEN, CDR2 SYDVKM, per germline. The V end lost 8 bases, the J end lost 1 base, and 9 bases lay between the germline ends. This CDR3 has 13 amino acids. CDR3 sequence (DNA): TGTGCCAGCTCGAGCGGGGCCAAAAACATTCAGTACTTC. Amino acid sequence: CASSSGAKNIQYF.

This clone was counted between two and nine times. This chain links TRBV5-1 with TRBJ1-1, with a tentative D call TRBD1 (5 bases). V shed 4 bases and J shed 5 bases, with 9 bases lying between them. The CDR3 runs to 12 residues. Germline loops: CDR1 SGHRS, CDR2 YFSETQ. CDR3 loop: CASSTSGTEAFF. CDR3 nucleotide sequence: TGCGCCAGCAGCACCTCAGGGACTGAAGCTTTCTTT. The full variable domain, rest sourced from reference TRBV5-1 and TRBJ1-1, is KAGVTQTPRYLIKTRGQQVTLSCSPISGHRSVSWYQQTPGQGLQFLFEYFSETQRNKGNFPGRFSGRQFSNSRSEMNVSTLELGDSALYLCASSTSGTEAFFGQGTRLTVV.

This chain connects TRBV7-9 to TRBJ1-3, with 8 nucleotides matching TRBD1. In germline, CDR1 is SEHNR, CDR2 FQNEAQ (reference sequence). This CDR3 contains 14 residues. The J segment lost 2 bases and the V segment lost 5 bases, leaving 2 bases of the junction unmatched. The CDR3 spells CASSVQGAGNTIYF. As DNA, the CDR3 is TGTGCCAGCAGCGTACAGGGGGCTGGAAACACCATATATTTT.

The V gene is TRBV19, the J gene TRBJ1-1, with TRBD1 matching over 9 bases. With V trimmed by 3 bases and J by 5 bases, 4 bases remained unmatched. The CDR3 runs to 14 residues. Germline assignment: CDR1 LNHDA and CDR2 SQIVND (reference sequence). The CDR3 sequence is CASSMTGGQTEAFF. The CDR3, as DNA: TGTGCCAGTAGTATGACAGGGGGGCAGACTGAAGCTTTCTTT.

The J gene is TRBJ2-1, the V gene TRBV5-1, with TRBD2 matching 7 bases. The CDR3 consists of 15 residues. Trimming took 1 base from V and 3 from J; bases not matched to a gene: 4. In germline, CDR1 is SGHRS, CDR2 YFSETQ. This CDR3 reads CASSLTQRGYNEQFF. The CDR3 DNA sequence: TGCGCCAGCAGCTTGACCCAGCGGGGCTACAATGAGCAGTTCTTC. The variable domain in full, with the rest retrieved from reference TRBV5-1 and TRBJ2-1, is KAGVTQTPRYLIKTRGQQVTLSCSPISGHRSVSWYQQTPGQGLQFLFEYFSETQRNKGNFPGRFSGRQFSNSRSEMNVSTLELGDSALYLCASSLTQRGYNEQFFGPGTRLTVL.

V usage is TRBV2 and J usage is TRBJ1-2, with TRBD1 matching 9 bases. CDR1 SNHLY and CDR2 FYNNEI come from the germline V gene. This CDR3 is built from 14 residues. V gave up 6 bases and J gave up 4 bases; unmatched junction bases: 6. The CDR3 bases are TGTGCCAGCAGAACAGGGGGCTTTGGCTATGGCTACACCTTC. Protein: CASRTGGFGYGYTF.

This chain links TRBV28 with TRBJ1-1; D is undetermined. Trimming stripped 10 bases from V and 1 base from J, with 10 bases between. Germline V gene lookup returns CDR1 MDHEN and CDR2 SYDVKM. The CDR3 is 12 residues long. The CDR3 coding sequence is TGTGCCACCACTGACACGAACACTGAAGCTTTCTTT. Encoded protein: CATTDTNTEAFF.

CDR3 residues: CASIPSRQGLIEQYF. For the CDR3, the DNA is TGTGCCAGCATCCCCTCAAGACAGGGTTTAATCGAGCAGTACTTC. J is TRBJ2-7 and V is TRBV7-8; 7 nucleotides match TRBD1. V lost 7 bases to trimming and J lost 6 bases; unmatched junction nucleotides: 15. Germline V gives CDR1 SGHVS, CDR2 FQNEAQ. CDR3 length equals 15 residues. Complete variable domain (other parts from reference TRBV7-8 and TRBJ2-7): GAGVSQSPRYKVAKRGQDVALRCDPISGHVSLFWYQQALGQGPEFLTYFQNEAQLDKSGLPSDRFFAERPEGSVSTLKIQRTQQEDSAVYLCASIPSRQGLIEQYFGPGTRLTVT.

The chain uses TRBV19 and TRBJ2-6; D might be TRBD2 (5 bases). Germline lookup yields CDR1 LNHDA and CDR2 SQIVND (reference sequence). The CDR3 sequence is 17 residues long. V shed 6 bases and J shed 1 base, with 16 bases lying between them. The CDR3 nucleotides read TGTGCCAGTAGGCCTCTGGACTGGATTTCTGGGGCCAACGTCCTGACTTTC. It translates to CASRPLDWISGANVLTF.

The sample holds many counts of this clone. This chain links TRBV19 with TRBJ2-1; possibly TRBD2 for D (6 bases). Trimming removed 6 bases from V and 8 bases from J, with 20 bases in between. The V gene's germline CDR1 is LNHDA and CDR2 SQIVND (reference sequence). CDR3 length equals 15 residues. The CDR3 bases are TGTGCCAGTAGGGGGGGACGGCAAATTTTGGATGAGCAGTTCTTC. Translation: CASRGGRQILDEQFF.

The chain uses TRBV6-5 and TRBJ2-3; the D gene is possibly TRBD2 (6 bases). Trimming shortened V by 0 bases and J by 6 bases, and 7 bases separated the two germline ends. In germline, CDR1 is MNHEY, CDR2 SVGAGI. There are 13 residues in the CDR3. CDR3 loop: CASSYSAGDTQYF. As DNA, the CDR3 is TGTGCCAGCAGTTACTCCGCGGGGGATACGCAGTATTTT.

The chain uses TRBV5-6 and TRBJ2-2; D gene uncertain. Trimming took off 3 bases at V and 2 bases at J, with 5 bases between the two ends. The CDR3 totals 13 residues. CDR1 is SGHDT, CDR2 YYEEEE, per germline. The CDR3 nucleotides are TGTGCCAGCAGCTCTCTAAACACCGGGGAGCTGTTTTTT. This sequence encodes CASSSLNTGELFF.

The rearrangement joins TRBV19 to TRBJ2-7, with a tentative D call TRBD1 (5 bases). This CDR3 has 19 amino acids. Germline V gene sequence: CDR1 LNHDA, CDR2 SQIVND (reference sequence). V shed 5 bases and J shed 0 bases, with 26 bases lying between them. CDR3 protein: CASSPNRASGAASSYEQYF. CDR3 nucleotide sequence: TGTGCCAGTAGTCCAAACCGGGCCTCTGGGGCGGCCTCCTCCTACGAGCAGTACTTC.

The rearrangement joins TRBV27 to TRBJ2-7; 9 bases align to TRBD1. CDR1 is MNHEY, CDR2 SMNVEV, per germline (reference sequence). The CDR3 extends over 14 amino acids. The J segment lost 5 bases and the V segment lost 4 bases, leaving 6 bases of the junction unmatched. CDR3 sequence: CASSSGTGRNEQYF. CDR3 sequence (DNA): TGTGCCAGCAGTTCCGGGACAGGGAGGAACGAGCAGTACTTC.

CDR3 coding DNA: TGTGCCAGCAGCTTACTTGCAGGGGGCAAAATTGAGCTGTTTTTT. Protein sequence: CASSLLAGGKIELFF. The V gene is TRBV7-9, the J gene TRBJ2-2, with TRBD1 identical over 8 bases. Germline V gives CDR1 SEHNR, CDR2 FQNEAQ (reference sequence). Trimming cost V 2 bases and J 11 bases; bases outside gene matches: 10. The CDR3 has 15 amino acids.

V usage is TRBV6-5 and J usage is TRBJ1-5; D gene ambiguous. Germline lookup yields CDR1 MNHEY and CDR2 SVGAGI. V shed 5 bases and J shed 4 bases, with 9 bases lying between them. This CDR3 has 13 residues. CDR3 region: CASSREENQPQHF. The CDR3 DNA reads as TGTGCCAGCAGTCGGGAGGAGAATCAGCCCCAGCATTTT.

The chain combines TRBV5-4 with TRBJ1-1, with TRBD1 as a possible D gene (6 bases). Germline V gene sequence: CDR1 SGHNT, CDR2 YYREEE (reference sequence). The CDR3 runs to 18 residues. V was shortened by 3 bases and J by 2 bases, with 23 bases between the two germline ends. CDR3 DNA sequence: TGTGCCAGCAGCTCGTTCCACTTACAACAGGGAGAAAACACTGAAGCTTTCTTT. Its translation is CASSSFHLQQGENTEAFF.

V usage is TRBV2 and J usage is TRBJ1-2; D remains ambiguous. The germline gives CDR1 SNHLY, CDR2 FYNNEI. This CDR3 spans 14 amino acids. V lost 3 bases, J lost 0 bases, and 8 bases lay in between. This CDR3 reads CASSEDLANYGYTF. CDR3 DNA: TGTGCCAGCAGTGAGGATCTAGCTAACTATGGCTACACCTTC.

This chain connects TRBV28 to TRBJ1-1; weak D call: TRBD1 (6 bases). Trimming stripped 7 bases from V and 4 bases from J, with 16 bases between. The germline V gene encodes CDR1 MDHEN and CDR2 SYDVKM. The CDR3 spans 14 residues. CDR3 amino acids: CASMFGGLGTEAFF. The CDR3 coding sequence is TGTGCCAGCATGTTCGGGGGGCTAGGCACTGAAGCTTTCTTT.

The chain joins TRBV6-6 to TRBJ2-1; 10 nucleotides agree with TRBD1. Germline V gene lookup returns CDR1 MNHNY and CDR2 SVGAGI (reference sequence). The CDR3 spans 15 residues. Trimming took 5 bases from V and 5 from J; bases not matched to a gene: 6. CDR3 protein: CASSPYGTGDNEQFF. CDR3 in DNA: TGTGCCAGCAGTCCTTACGGGACAGGGGACAATGAGCAGTTCTTC.

V usage is TRBV10-3 and J usage is TRBJ2-7, with D perhaps matching TRBD2 (5 bases). This CDR3 comprises 14 residues. Germline V gene data show CDR1 as ENHRY and CDR2 as SYGVKD. The V end was cut by 6 bases, the J end by 0 bases, with 12 bases between. The CDR3 region has the DNA TGTGCCATCAGAGACACGGGGAGCTCCTACGAGCAGTACTTC. Protein sequence: CAIRDTGSSYEQYF.

This clone was counted a single time. This chain links TRBV30 with TRBJ2-7; D is undetermined. CDR3 length equals 12 residues. The germline V gene has CDR1 GTSNPN and CDR2 SVGIG (reference sequence). Trimming took off 4 bases at V and 3 bases at J, with 10 bases between the two ends. The CDR3 region is CAWKSAYYEQYF. In DNA form, the CDR3 reads TGTGCCTGGAAGTCCGCGTACTACGAGCAGTACTTC.

The chain uses TRBV7-8 and TRBJ1-1; D is ambiguous. Trimming pared 5 bases from V and 9 bases from J, leaving 16 bases between. The CDR3 consists of 13 residues. The germline gives CDR1 SGHVS, CDR2 FQNEAQ. The CDR3 is CASSQSGETQAFF. The CDR3 DNA follows: TGTGCCAGCAGCCAGTCGGGAGAGACCCAAGCTTTCTTT.